Listed below are T cell receptor beta chains from one sample, sequenced in a study of cytomegalovirus exposure and HLA in healthy donors. TCRdb's copy holds only in-frame clones and misses some; the assay was immunoSEQ multiplex PCR. The sample lists roughly 130,000 clones, 65% to 90% seen once, with roughly 3% in the top ten. What was sequenced was PBMCs. The receptors derive from a man over 45 in good health and CMV-seronegative. The CDR3 runs from the conserved cysteine through the conserved F or W. Fields, in order: CDR3 DNA, CDR3 protein, clone size, J gene, V gene, D gene. The D gene is left open where the match is weak. Expanded clones are given a class, and other clones once, few, many or no size at all.

cdr3_nt: TGTGCCAGCTACCCGGTTGCGGGAACCCTCCACACTGAAGCTTTCTTT; cdr3_aa: CASYPVAGTLHTEAFF; clone_size: many; j_call: TRBJ1-1; v_call: TRBV5-5; d_call: NA
cdr3_nt: TGTGCCAGCAGCCGGAGCGGGGGAGCGACAGATACGCAGTATTTT; cdr3_aa: CASSRSGGATDTQYF; clone_size: NA; j_call: TRBJ2-3; v_call: TRBV4-2; d_call: TRBD2
cdr3_nt: TGTGCCAGTAGTAGTGGGACACGAGGGTTCCATCAGCCCCAGCATTTT; cdr3_aa: CASSSGTRGFHQPQHF; clone_size: NA; j_call: TRBJ1-5; v_call: TRBV19; d_call: NA
cdr3_nt: TGTGCCAGCAGCCCTAGCGGAGCGAACGAGCAGTACTTC; cdr3_aa: CASSPSGANEQYF; clone_size: NA; j_call: TRBJ2-7; v_call: TRBV11-2; d_call: TRBD2
cdr3_nt: TGTGCCACCTCTGCCGGGAACATGAACACTGAAGCTTTCTTT; cdr3_aa: CATSAGNMNTEAFF; clone_size: NA; j_call: TRBJ1-1; v_call: TRBV2; d_call: NA
cdr3_nt: TGTGCCAGTAACAGTTTCGGGGAGGCCACCGGGGAGCTGTTTTTT; cdr3_aa: CASNSFGEATGELFF; clone_size: NA; j_call: TRBJ2-2; v_call: TRBV27; d_call: NA
cdr3_nt: TGTGCCAGCAGTGAAGAGGGACAGACGGTCGATACGCAGTATTTT; cdr3_aa: CASSEEGQTVDTQYF; clone_size: once; j_call: TRBJ2-3; v_call: TRBV2; d_call: TRBD1
cdr3_nt: TGTGCCAGCAGCTTAATACAGGAGCAGTTCTTC; cdr3_aa: CASSLIQEQFF; clone_size: NA; j_call: TRBJ2-1; v_call: TRBV7-9; d_call: NA
cdr3_nt: TGTGCCAGCAGCGGGGCGGGGGGCTCCTACGAGCAGTACTTC; cdr3_aa: CASSGAGGSYEQYF; clone_size: few; j_call: TRBJ2-7; v_call: TRBV9; d_call: TRBD2
cdr3_nt: TGCAGCGTCACGGGACTTCGCACAGATACGCAGTATTTT; cdr3_aa: CSVTGLRTDTQYF; clone_size: NA; j_call: TRBJ2-3; v_call: TRBV29-1; d_call: NA
cdr3_nt: TGTGCCAGCAGCTTGGGGCAAGACAATGAGCAGTTCTTC; cdr3_aa: CASSLGQDNEQFF; clone_size: NA; j_call: TRBJ2-1; v_call: TRBV5-4; d_call: NA
cdr3_nt: TGTGCCAGCAGTTGGCAGGGCGAGTTTCGCGAGCAGTACTTC; cdr3_aa: CASSWQGEFREQYF; clone_size: NA; j_call: TRBJ2-7; v_call: TRBV7-9; d_call: NA
cdr3_nt: TGTGCCAGTAGTGCCGGGACTAGTCCCAATGAGCAGTTCTTC; cdr3_aa: CASSAGTSPNEQFF; clone_size: NA; j_call: TRBJ2-1; v_call: TRBV19; d_call: TRBD2
cdr3_nt: TGTGCCAGCAGATGGGGACAGGGTGGTCCACGGGGGTTC; cdr3_aa: CASRWGQGGPRGF; clone_size: NA; j_call: TRBJ1-2; v_call: TRBV6-1; d_call: TRBD1
cdr3_nt: TGCGCCAGCAGCTTCCGGGACTGGGCCTACGAGCAGTACTTC; cdr3_aa: CASSFRDWAYEQYF; clone_size: NA; j_call: TRBJ2-7; v_call: TRBV5-1; d_call: NA
cdr3_nt: TGTGCCTGGAGTAAAGGGGATAGATACGAGCAGTACTTC; cdr3_aa: CAWSKGDRYEQYF; clone_size: NA; j_call: TRBJ2-7; v_call: TRBV30; d_call: NA
cdr3_nt: TGTGCCAGCAGCTCAGTTCGGGCATTGGGACAGCAAAATTCACCCCTCCACTTT; cdr3_aa: CASSSVRALGQQNSPLHF; clone_size: once; j_call: TRBJ1-6; v_call: TRBV7-8; d_call: TRBD1
cdr3_nt: TGTGCCAGCAGTTTCCGCCGGGACAGGCCCTCCTACGAGCAGTACTTC; cdr3_aa: CASSFRRDRPSYEQYF; clone_size: NA; j_call: TRBJ2-7; v_call: TRBV28; d_call: TRBD1
cdr3_nt: TGTGCCAGCAGTCCCCCTAGCGGGGGGGCGGAGACCCAGTACTTC; cdr3_aa: CASSPPSGGAETQYF; clone_size: once; j_call: TRBJ2-5; v_call: TRBV25-1; d_call: TRBD2
cdr3_nt: TGTGCCATCAGTCCTGACAGGGTGGTTGAAGCTTTCTTT; cdr3_aa: CAISPDRVVEAFF; clone_size: few; j_call: TRBJ1-1; v_call: TRBV10-3; d_call: TRBD1
cdr3_nt: TGTGCCAGCAGTTGGTCGCCGGGGGGGAGTTGGCCCCAGCATTTT; cdr3_aa: CASSWSPGGSWPQHF; clone_size: NA; j_call: TRBJ1-5; v_call: TRBV6-5; d_call: NA
cdr3_nt: TGTGCCAGCAGCTCACGGACTAGCGGGGGGACCCAGTACTTC; cdr3_aa: CASSSRTSGGTQYF; clone_size: NA; j_call: TRBJ2-5; v_call: TRBV9; d_call: TRBD2
cdr3_nt: TGTGCCAGCAGCCCACCCGGGAGAAACACTGAAGCTTTCTTT; cdr3_aa: CASSPPGRNTEAFF; clone_size: few; j_call: TRBJ1-1; v_call: TRBV11-1; d_call: NA
cdr3_nt: TGTGCCAGCAGCGTAGCGGGGGGACCCCAAGAGACCCAGTACTTC; cdr3_aa: CASSVAGGPQETQYF; clone_size: NA; j_call: TRBJ2-5; v_call: TRBV9; d_call: TRBD2
cdr3_nt: TGTGCCAGCAGCTTAAATCCGACTAGCACAGATACGCAGTATTTT; cdr3_aa: CASSLNPTSTDTQYF; clone_size: NA; j_call: TRBJ2-3; v_call: TRBV7-9; d_call: NA
cdr3_nt: TGTGCCAGCAGCTCGCGGGCCCATACGTACGAGCAGTACTTC; cdr3_aa: CASSSRAHTYEQYF; clone_size: NA; j_call: TRBJ2-7; v_call: TRBV7-8; d_call: NA
cdr3_nt: TGTGCCAGCAGAATTTCCGGGGGGACTGAAGCTTTCTTT; cdr3_aa: CASRISGGTEAFF; clone_size: NA; j_call: TRBJ1-1; v_call: TRBV6-1; d_call: NA
cdr3_nt: TGTGCCAGCAGCTTAGCTAGGGGCCAGCCCCAGCATTTT; cdr3_aa: CASSLARGQPQHF; clone_size: NA; j_call: TRBJ1-5; v_call: TRBV7-6; d_call: NA
cdr3_nt: TGTGCCAGCAGCTTAACGGCGGGGATCAACGAGCAGTACTTC; cdr3_aa: CASSLTAGINEQYF; clone_size: NA; j_call: TRBJ2-7; v_call: TRBV7-3; d_call: NA
cdr3_nt: TGTGCCAGCAGCTACCGATTGGGCCCCGAAGAGACCCAGTACTTC; cdr3_aa: CASSYRLGPEETQYF; clone_size: once; j_call: TRBJ2-5; v_call: TRBV7-9; d_call: NA
cdr3_nt: TGTGCCAGCAGCGTAGCTAGCGGGGACACCTACGAGCAGTACTTC; cdr3_aa: CASSVASGDTYEQYF; clone_size: NA; j_call: TRBJ2-7; v_call: TRBV9; d_call: TRBD2
cdr3_nt: TGTGCCAGCAGGGCAACCCCGGGACAGGGAGGTGGCTACACCTTC; cdr3_aa: CASRATPGQGGGYTF; clone_size: NA; j_call: TRBJ1-2; v_call: TRBV6-4; d_call: TRBD1
cdr3_nt: TGCGCCAGCAGCCCGGTCCGGACTAGCGGGGACTCCTACAATGAGCAGTTCTTC; cdr3_aa: CASSPVRTSGDSYNEQFF; clone_size: NA; j_call: TRBJ2-1; v_call: TRBV5-1; d_call: TRBD2
cdr3_nt: TGTGCCAGCAGTGAAAGGAGACAGGGGTATGAAAAACTGTTTTTT; cdr3_aa: CASSERRQGYEKLFF; clone_size: NA; j_call: TRBJ1-4; v_call: TRBV6-1; d_call: TRBD1
cdr3_nt: TGTGCCAGTAACCCGACAGGAATGAACACCGGGGAGCTGTTTTTT; cdr3_aa: CASNPTGMNTGELFF; clone_size: NA; j_call: TRBJ2-2; v_call: TRBV19; d_call: NA
cdr3_nt: TGCGCCAGCAGCAACCGGGACAAAAACACCGGGGAGCTGTTTTTT; cdr3_aa: CASSNRDKNTGELFF; clone_size: NA; j_call: TRBJ2-2; v_call: TRBV5-1; d_call: NA
cdr3_nt: TGTGCCATCCAGGGGGACGTCGTAACTCTCTATGGCTACACCTTC; cdr3_aa: CAIQGDVVTLYGYTF; clone_size: NA; j_call: TRBJ1-2; v_call: TRBV7-9; d_call: TRBD1
cdr3_nt: TGTGCCAGCAGTACGAGCCAAGATCAGCCCCAGCATTTT; cdr3_aa: CASSTSQDQPQHF; clone_size: NA; j_call: TRBJ1-5; v_call: TRBV6-1; d_call: NA
cdr3_nt: TGTGCCAGCAGCGTAGGAGGGGGCCACTATGGCTACACCTTC; cdr3_aa: CASSVGGGHYGYTF; clone_size: NA; j_call: TRBJ1-2; v_call: TRBV9; d_call: TRBD1